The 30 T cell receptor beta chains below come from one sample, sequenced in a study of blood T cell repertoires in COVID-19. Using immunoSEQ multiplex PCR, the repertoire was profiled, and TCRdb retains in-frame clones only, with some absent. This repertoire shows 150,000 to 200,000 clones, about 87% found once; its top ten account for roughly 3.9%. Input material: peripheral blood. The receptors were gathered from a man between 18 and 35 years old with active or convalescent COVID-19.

For the CDR3, the DNA is TGTGCTAGTGGTTTGGTCGGGGGTATTCAGACTGAAGCTTTCTTT. As protein: CASGLVGGIQTEAFF. This rearrangement joins TRBV12-5 to TRBJ1-1, with D maybe TRBD1 (5 bases). The CDR3 totals 15 residues. Germline V gene data show CDR1 as LGHNT and CDR2 as FRNRAP. The V end was cut by 0 bases, the J end by 5 bases, with 13 bases between.

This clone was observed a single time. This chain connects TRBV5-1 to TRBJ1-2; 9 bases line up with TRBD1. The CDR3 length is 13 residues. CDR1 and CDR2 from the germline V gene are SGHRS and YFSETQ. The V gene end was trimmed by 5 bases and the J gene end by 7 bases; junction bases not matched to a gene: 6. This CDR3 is CASSSTGGSGYTF. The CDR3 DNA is TGCGCCAGCAGTTCGACAGGGGGAAGTGGCTACACCTTC.

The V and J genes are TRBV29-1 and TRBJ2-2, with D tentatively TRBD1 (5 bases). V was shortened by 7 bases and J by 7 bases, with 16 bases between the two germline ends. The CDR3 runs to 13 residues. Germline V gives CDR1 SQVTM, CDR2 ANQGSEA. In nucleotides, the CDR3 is TGCAGCGCAATCAGGGTGCCCAGCGGGGAGCTGTTTTTT. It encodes CSAIRVPSGELFF.

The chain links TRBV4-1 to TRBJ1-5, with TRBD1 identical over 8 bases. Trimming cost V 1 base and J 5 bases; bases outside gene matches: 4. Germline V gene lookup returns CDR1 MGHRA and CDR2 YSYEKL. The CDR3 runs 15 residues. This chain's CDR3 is CASSQVVTGDQPQHF. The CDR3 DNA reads TGCGCCAGCAGCCAAGTGGTGACAGGGGATCAGCCCCAGCATTTT.

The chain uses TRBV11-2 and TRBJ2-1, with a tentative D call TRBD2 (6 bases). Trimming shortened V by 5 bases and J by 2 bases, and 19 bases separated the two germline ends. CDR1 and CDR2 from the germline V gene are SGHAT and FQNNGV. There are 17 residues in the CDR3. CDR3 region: CASSLAGGANTYNEQFF. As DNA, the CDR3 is TGTGCCAGCAGCCTAGCAGGCGGGGCTAACACCTACAATGAGCAGTTCTTC.

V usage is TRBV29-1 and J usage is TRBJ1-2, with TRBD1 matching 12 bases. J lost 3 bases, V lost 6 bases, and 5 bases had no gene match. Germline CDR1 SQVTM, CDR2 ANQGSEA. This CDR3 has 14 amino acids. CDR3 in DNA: TGCAGCGTGGAGGGACAGGGGGCTGACTATGGCTACACCTTC. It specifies CSVEGQGADYGYTF.

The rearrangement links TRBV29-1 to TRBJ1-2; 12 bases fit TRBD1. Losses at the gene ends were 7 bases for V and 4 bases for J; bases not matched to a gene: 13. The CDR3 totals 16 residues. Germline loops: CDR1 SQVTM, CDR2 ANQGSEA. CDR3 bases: TGCAGCGCCGGGGGACAGGGGGCCGACGGGGGCTATGGCTACACCTTC. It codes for CSAGGQGADGGYGYTF.

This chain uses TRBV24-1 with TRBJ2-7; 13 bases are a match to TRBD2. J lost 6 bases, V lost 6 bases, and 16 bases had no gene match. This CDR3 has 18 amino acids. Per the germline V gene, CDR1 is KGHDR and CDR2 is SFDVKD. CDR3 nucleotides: TGTGCCACCAGTCCCGGACTAGCGGGAGATAGGCCTACCGGCGAGCAGTACTTC. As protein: CATSPGLAGDRPTGEQYF.

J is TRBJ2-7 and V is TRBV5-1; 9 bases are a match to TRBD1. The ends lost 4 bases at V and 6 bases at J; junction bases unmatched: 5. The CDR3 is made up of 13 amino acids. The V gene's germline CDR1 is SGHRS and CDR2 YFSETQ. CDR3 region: CASSLTGGPEQYV. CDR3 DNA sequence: TGCGCCAGCAGCCTGACAGGGGGGCCCGAGCAGTACGTC.

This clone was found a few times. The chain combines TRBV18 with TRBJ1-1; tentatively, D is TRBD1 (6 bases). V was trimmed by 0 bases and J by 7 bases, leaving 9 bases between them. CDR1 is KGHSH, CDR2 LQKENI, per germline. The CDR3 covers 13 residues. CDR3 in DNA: TGTGCCAGCTCACCACCGTCAGGGGTTGAAGCTTTCTTT. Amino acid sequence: CASSPPSGVEAFF.

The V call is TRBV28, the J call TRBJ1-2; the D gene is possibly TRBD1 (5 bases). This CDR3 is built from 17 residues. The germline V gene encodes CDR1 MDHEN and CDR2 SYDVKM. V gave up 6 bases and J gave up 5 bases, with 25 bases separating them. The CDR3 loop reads CASSLAGERITRYGYTF. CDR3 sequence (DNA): TGTGCCAGCAGCCTAGCGGGGGAACGTATTACCCGATATGGCTACACCTTC.

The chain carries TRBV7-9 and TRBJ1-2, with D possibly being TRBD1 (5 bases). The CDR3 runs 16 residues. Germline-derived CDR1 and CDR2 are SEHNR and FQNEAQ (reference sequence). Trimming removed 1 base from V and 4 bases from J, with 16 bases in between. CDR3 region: CASSLDSAGAAYGYTF. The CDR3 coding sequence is TGTGCCAGCAGCTTAGATTCCGCTGGGGCGGCCTATGGCTACACCTTC.

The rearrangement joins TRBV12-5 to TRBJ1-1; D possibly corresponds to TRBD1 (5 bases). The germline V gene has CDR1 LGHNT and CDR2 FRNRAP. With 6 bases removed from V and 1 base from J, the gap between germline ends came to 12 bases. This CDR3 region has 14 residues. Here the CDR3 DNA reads TGTGCTAGTGGCATGGGACTAAAGAACACTGAAGCTTTCTTT. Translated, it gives CASGMGLKNTEAFF.

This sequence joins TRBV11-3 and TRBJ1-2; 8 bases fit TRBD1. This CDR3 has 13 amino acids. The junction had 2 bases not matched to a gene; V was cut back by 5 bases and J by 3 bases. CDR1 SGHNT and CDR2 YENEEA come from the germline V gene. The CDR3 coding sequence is TGTGCCAGCAGCCTGGGACAGGACTATGGCTACACCTTC. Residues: CASSLGQDYGYTF.

The CDR3 DNA follows: TGTGCCAGTAGTACGGACAGACTCTCCTACAATGAGCAGTTCTTC. The encoded protein is CASSTDRLSYNEQFF. V usage is TRBV19 and J usage is TRBJ2-1; tentatively, D is TRBD1 (6 bases). Trimming left V 4 bases short and J 0 bases short, with 10 bases between. CDR3 length: 15 residues. Germline-derived CDR1 and CDR2 are LNHDA and SQIVND (reference sequence).

CDR3 coding DNA: TGTGCCAGCAGGACGGGACTAGCGGACTACGAGCAGTACTTC. Protein sequence: CASRTGLADYEQYF. The chain links TRBV28 to TRBJ2-7, with 11 bases that match TRBD2. The germline CDR1 and CDR2 sequences are MDHEN and SYDVKM. The CDR3 spans 14 residues. The junction had 4 bases not matched to a gene; V was cut back by 6 bases and J by 3 bases.

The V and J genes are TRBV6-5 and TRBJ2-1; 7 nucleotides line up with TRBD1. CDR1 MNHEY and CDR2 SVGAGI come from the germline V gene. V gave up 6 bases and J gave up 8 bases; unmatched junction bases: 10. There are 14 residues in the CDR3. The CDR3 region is CASSPGTVFYEQFF. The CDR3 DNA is TGTGCCAGCAGCCCCGGGACAGTATTCTATGAGCAGTTCTTC.

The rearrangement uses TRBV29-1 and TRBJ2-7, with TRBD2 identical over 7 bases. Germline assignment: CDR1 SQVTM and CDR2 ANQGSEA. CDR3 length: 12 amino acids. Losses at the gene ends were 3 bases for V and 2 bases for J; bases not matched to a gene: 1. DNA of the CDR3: TGCAGCGTTGAGCTAGCGGCCTACGAGCAGTACTTC. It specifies CSVELAAYEQYF.

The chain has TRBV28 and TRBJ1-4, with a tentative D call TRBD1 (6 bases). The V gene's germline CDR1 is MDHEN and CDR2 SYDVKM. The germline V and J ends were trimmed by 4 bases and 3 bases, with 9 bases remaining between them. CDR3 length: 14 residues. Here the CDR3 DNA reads TGTGCCAGCAGTTCGGCAGGGGCTAATGAAAAACTGTTTTTT. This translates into CASSSAGANEKLFF.

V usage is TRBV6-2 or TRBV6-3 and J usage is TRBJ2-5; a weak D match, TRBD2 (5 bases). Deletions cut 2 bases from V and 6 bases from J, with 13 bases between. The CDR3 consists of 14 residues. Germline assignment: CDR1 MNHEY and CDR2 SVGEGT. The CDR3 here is CASSYLSSSQTQYF. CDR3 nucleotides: TGTGCCAGCAGTTACCTGAGTTCTAGCCAGACCCAGTACTTC.

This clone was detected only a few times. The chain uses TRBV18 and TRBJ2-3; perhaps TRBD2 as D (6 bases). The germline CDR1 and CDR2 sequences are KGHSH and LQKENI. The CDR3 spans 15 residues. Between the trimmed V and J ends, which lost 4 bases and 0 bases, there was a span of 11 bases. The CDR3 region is CASSLAGSSTDTQYF. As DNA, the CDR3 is TGTGCCAGCTCACTTGCGGGGTCTAGCACAGATACGCAGTATTTT. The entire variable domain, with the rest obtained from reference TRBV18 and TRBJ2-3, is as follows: NAGVMQNPRHLVRRRGQEARLRCSPMKGHSHVYWYRQLPEEGLKFMVYLQKENIIDESGMPKERFSAEFPKEGPSILRIQQVVRGDSAAYFCASSLAGSSTDTQYFGPGTRLTVL.

CDR3 coding DNA: TGTGCCAGCAGCCTGCATCTACTCCTTCTTAGCAATCAGCCCCAGCATTTT. Translating gives CASSLHLLLLSNQPQHF. V usage is TRBV27 and J usage is TRBJ1-5; D is uncertain. Trimming removed 6 bases at V and 0 bases at J, with 18 bases between. This CDR3 contains 17 residues. Germline CDR1 MNHEY, CDR2 SMNVEV (reference sequence).

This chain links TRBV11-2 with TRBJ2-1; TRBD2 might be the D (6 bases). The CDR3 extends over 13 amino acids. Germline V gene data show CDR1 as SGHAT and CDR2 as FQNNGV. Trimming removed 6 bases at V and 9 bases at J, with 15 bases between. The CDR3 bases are TGTGCCAGCAGTCTCGGGGAGGTGGGTGAGCAGTTCTTC. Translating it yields CASSLGEVGEQFF.

The CDR3 loop reads CASISVQLIQYF. The CDR3 bases are TGTGCCAGCATCTCGGTACAGCTCATTCAGTACTTC. J is TRBJ2-4 and V is TRBV5-5; D uncertain. This CDR3 has 12 amino acids. V shed 6 bases and J shed 9 bases, with 13 bases lying between them. Per the germline V gene, CDR1 is SGHKS and CDR2 is YYEKEE (reference sequence).

The CDR3 region has the DNA TGTGCCAGCTCACCACCGAACGGTGCTGAAGCTTTCTTT. It translates to CASSPPNGAEAFF. The chain joins TRBV18 to TRBJ1-1; D not certain. Deletions cut 0 bases from V and 6 bases from J, with 8 bases between. Per germline, CDR1 KGHSH and CDR2 LQKENI. The CDR3 runs 13 residues.

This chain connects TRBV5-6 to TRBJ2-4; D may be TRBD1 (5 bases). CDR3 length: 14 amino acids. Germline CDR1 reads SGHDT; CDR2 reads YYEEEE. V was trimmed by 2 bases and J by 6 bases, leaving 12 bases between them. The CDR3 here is CASSFTTDGNIQYF. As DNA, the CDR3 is TGTGCCAGCAGCTTTACGACAGACGGAAACATTCAGTACTTC.

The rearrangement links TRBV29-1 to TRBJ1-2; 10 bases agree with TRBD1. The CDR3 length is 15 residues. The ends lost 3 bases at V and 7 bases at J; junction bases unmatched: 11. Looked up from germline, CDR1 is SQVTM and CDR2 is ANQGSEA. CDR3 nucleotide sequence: TGCAGCGTTGAGAGGGCCCGGACAGGGGGTACTGGCTACACCTTC. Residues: CSVERARTGGTGYTF. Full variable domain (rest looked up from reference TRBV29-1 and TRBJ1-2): SAVISQKPSRDICQRGTSLTIQCQVDSQVTMMFWYRQQPGQSLTLIATANQGSEATYESGFVIDKFPISRPNLTFSTLTVSNMSPEDSSIYLCSVERARTGGTGYTFGSGTRLTVV.

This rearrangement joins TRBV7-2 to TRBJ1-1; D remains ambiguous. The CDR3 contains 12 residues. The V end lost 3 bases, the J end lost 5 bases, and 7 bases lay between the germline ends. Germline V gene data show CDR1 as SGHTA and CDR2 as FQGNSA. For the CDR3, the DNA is TGTGCCAGCAGCTTTGGGAGGACTGAAGCTTTCTTT. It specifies CASSFGRTEAFF.

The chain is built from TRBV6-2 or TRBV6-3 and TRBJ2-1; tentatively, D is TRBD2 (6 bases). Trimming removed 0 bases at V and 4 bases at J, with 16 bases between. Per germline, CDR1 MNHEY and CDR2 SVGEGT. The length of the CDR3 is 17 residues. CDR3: CASSYSITGAEYNEQFF. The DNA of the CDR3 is TGTGCCAGCAGTTACTCGATAACGGGAGCGGAATACAATGAGCAGTTCTTC.

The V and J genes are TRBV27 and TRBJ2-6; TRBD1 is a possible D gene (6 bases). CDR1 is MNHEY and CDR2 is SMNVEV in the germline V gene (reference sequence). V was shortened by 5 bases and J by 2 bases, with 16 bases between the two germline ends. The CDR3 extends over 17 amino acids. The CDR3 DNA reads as TGTGCCAGCAGTAAACACAGGGTGGAGGCTGGGGCCAACGTCCTGACTTTC. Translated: CASSKHRVEAGANVLTF.